The sequence of this T cell receptor (beta chain) was determined in a study of cytomegalovirus exposure and HLA in healthy donors (dated by TCRdb to about 2017). Context from the whole study: In an earlier analysis of about 560 of the donors, less than 350 Gb of sequence data and 90 million to 120 million unique TCR beta sequences from roughly 180 million T cells were reported. Besides the first cohort of 550 to 750 subjects, a separate validation cohort made up of 120 different subjects was used. In an earlier analysis of 550 to 700 of the donors, high-throughput TCR beta sequencing was used to judge whether each TCR beta V gene segment behaved as functional or pseudogenic. The number of donors typed differed by locus, with roughly 629-640 for A, B, C, DRB1 and DQB1, more than 500 for DQA1, over 600 for DPA1, and some 440 for DPB1. Of the 398 genotyped donors, roughly 76% were placed in the genetic ancestry cluster associated with self-reported Caucasian donors. Rather than drawing on any new phenotypic data, the later analysis identified candidate immune exposures from TCR beta sequences and the way those sequences occurred across donors. Every discovery cohort repertoire had been produced on one sequencing platform. The T cell repertoires of roughly 660 subjects were profiled by immunosequencing and related to cytomegalovirus serostatus. Four to six DR-DQ haplotypes were handled as single units for association and clustering, since linkage in the cohort was strong. Both class I and class II loci were covered by HLA typing, at four-digit resolution. In a later genetic analysis, genome-wide SNP genotypes for about three fifths of the roughly 670 donors were used, and that subset was treated as a discovery cohort. A later analysis re-analyzed previously published TCR beta repertoires from several hundred donors and added high-resolution HLA genotyping to study TCR occurrence patterns. Across around 400 genotyped donors of the cohort, an average of approximately 220,000 unique TCR beta nucleotide sequences per donor were sequenced, and 15% to 20% of those sequences were non-productive. The study combined high-throughput TCR immunosequencing, statistical association of individual TCRs with disease status, and machine learning to predict cytomegalovirus infection status. The aim of the study was to test whether cataloging public T cell receptors could identify signatures of past pathogen exposure. Alongside the repertoire data, information on donor age, sex, ethnicity and CMV serostatus was compiled. An early release that covered several hundred HLA-typed donors contained approximately 320 gigabases of sequencing data and about 84 million unique TCR sequences.

Of note for this clone: Its antigen is not yet known. Base qualities are not at hand, and no much larger clone is one base apart.

The cohort was made up of approximately 700 healthy bone marrow donors. At the time of sampling, every cohort member was nominally healthy, though immune exposures that went unrecorded were likely present. The donor tested CMV seropositive, placing the donor among the approximately 290 seropositive members of the cohort. Each donor provided a peripheral blood sample, and peripheral blood mononuclear cells were used for TCR beta sequencing. Genomic DNA was extracted from the blood cell samples with the Qiagen DNeasy Blood Extraction Kit. Receptors were amplified or captured by the immunoSEQ multiplex PCR assay. A mixture of 60 forward primers for TCR Vbeta segments and 13 reverse primers for TCR Jbeta segments was used in the multiplex PCR. A multiplex PCR assay on genomic DNA amplified the CDR3 region of rearranged TCR beta genes. The Illumina HiSeq System was used to sequence the amplified TCR beta libraries as 87-base-pair reads. Per the source publication's procedure: In a later analysis, tens of millions of unique TCR beta chains were counted across the roughly 670 repertoires, and roughly 11 million of these chains were shared by at least two donors. To remove PCR and sequencing errors, raw reads were error-corrected and collapsed into unique sequences using a nearest-neighbor algorithm that merged closely related sequences. To assign V, D and J gene segments, CDR3 sequences were aligned to IMGT reference sequences. For a sequence to be retained, a match of at least six nucleotides to both a V gene segment and a J gene segment was required. A rearrangement was called productive if the CDR3 had no stop codons and remained in frame with V and J, and every other rearrangement was called non-productive. CDR3 was defined according to IMGT convention as the region running from the second conserved V-encoded cysteine to the conserved J-encoded phenylalanine. The earlier analysis of more than 450 of the donors excluded sequences that lacked an unambiguous match to a single V gene segment. An earlier analysis of about 590 of the donors classified V segments as functional when productive rearrangements were above 56.7% and as segregating when the standard deviation between donors was above 5%. To diagnose cytomegalovirus status from the catalog of TCR beta chain sequences, a statistical classification framework was built. In a later analysis, TCR nucleotide sequences were compared against IMGT/GENE-DB human TR gene sequences so that V and J genes could be assigned. In a later analysis, CDR3 sequences and most-parsimonious VDJ recombination scenarios were assigned using the TCRdist pipeline. In a later analysis, each TCR beta chain was defined by its CDR3 amino acid sequence together with its V-gene family, and reads lacking a unique V-gene family were excluded. As a way to deal with suspected cross-contamination and a sequencing artifact, a later analysis dropped approximately 570 nucleotide sequences that were highly shared and had low generation probability. A later analysis calculated a clonal expansion index for each public chain from normalized within-repertoire ranks of inferred template counts. Generation probabilities in a later analysis came from a VDJ recombination model fitted to out-of-frame rearrangements, and those results were checked against IGoR. In a later analysis, TCR-TCR, TCR-HLA and TCR-CMV co-occurrence was scored with hypergeometric tests, and a repertoire-size bias correction was applied to TCR pairs. A later analysis estimated false discovery rates by permuting HLA or CMV assignments 20 times. In a later analysis, co-occurring TCRs were grouped using DBSCAN, and TCRdist sequence similarity was added for clustering within HLA-allele-positive subsets. Co-occurrence clustering excluded repertoires with fewer than 30,000 or more than 120,000 public chains, plus five with anomalous nucleotide sharing. TCRdb limited this immuneACCESS table to in-frame rearrangements with V and J called. A share of clones is missing; checked studies link under half to unresolved V genes, and the rest is unexplained. V and J calls and clone size are as listed in that table; D and trimming were resolved from the DNA. The sample table records 200,000 to 250,000 clones; 82% of these occur just once. Around 5.7% of the sample is in the top ten clones.

V and J are trimmed by 0 bases and 4 bases, and the gene matches miss 6 bases of the junction. From the cysteine up to the phenylalanine, the CDR3 has a length of 16 residues. Here the CDR3 DNA is all that survives: 48 bases in frame from base 1. CDR1 is given as PRHDT and CDR2 as FYEKMQ, both from the germline V gene (reference sequence). The research as a whole found: According to a later analysis, most CMV-associated TCR beta chains appeared to be HLA-restricted, and the HLA associations seemed to be driven largely by CMV exposure. Broadly in line with IMGT annotations, most TCR beta V segments showed up in productive rearrangements about 87% or about 30% of the time in an earlier analysis of 587 of the donors. A further reported finding was that TCR beta sequences accurately predicted the HLA-A and HLA-B alleles for most subjects in the first cohort. Most TCR sequences were seen in very few donors, while some public TCRs were found in many individuals. Only TCR beta chains were sequenced in this cohort, and the absence of alpha or paired-chain data limited detectable features. The earlier analysis of 587 of the donors excluded about 16 rarely observed V segments, including chromosome 9 orphons, because counts were too low. Linkage disequilibrium might explain the correlated functional status among segregating V segments, but an unknown experimental factor could not be ruled out. The authors suggested that the approach could potentially be extended to other disease states and immunological phenotypes. According to a later genetic analysis, donors in an Asian-associated ancestry cluster had fewer N-insertions in productive TCRs than the approximately 610-donor mean. At a false discovery rate of 0.05, a later analysis linked about 17,000 TCR beta sequences to specific HLA alleles. A group of highly shared sequence variants was considered likely to be a technical artifact of the sequencing pipeline. Because HLA typing was unavailable for some donors at each locus, only the typed subset was used in association tests. The classifier was reported to diagnose cytomegalovirus status with high specificity and sensitivity in both the original cohort and the validation cohort. V-gene and J-gene trimming of TCR beta chains was associated with a missense DCLRE1C variant in a later genetic analysis, and the association was replicated in an independent cohort. The only immune exposure information available for the cohort was CMV serostatus. The presence/absence analyses assumed that sequencing depth was roughly uniform across donors, and that assumption may not be true. The study listed approximately 160 TCR beta chains as associated with cytomegalovirus. Compared with equally common non-associated chains, HLA-associated TCR beta chains in a later analysis were more clonally expanded and had lower generation probabilities. According to a later analysis, parvovirus B19, influenza, CMV and Epstein-Barr virus appeared linked to several top co-occurrence clusters. In vitro tests confirmed that a few of the cytomegalovirus-associated TCR beta chains recognize cytomegalovirus antigens. The 87-base-pair reads could not distinguish some IMGT-functional V segments, including TRBV6-2 and TRBV6-3, so those segments were excluded. According to a later analysis, TCR association rates differed among HLA loci, with DRB1 alleles showing the most associated TCRs and HLA-C alleles showing the fewest. When HLA alleles, especially DR and DQ, strongly co-occurred, TCR associations were difficult to assign to individual alleles.

The sequence is built from TRBV13 and TRBJ2-4; 7 central bases correspond to TRBD2. The receptor was derived from a woman in her thirties or forties in good health and CMV-seropositive. The sequenced sample was PBMCs. The CDR3 is CASSLGVAGPKNIQYF. Read as DNA, the sequence is TGTGCCAGCAGCTTAGGAGTAGCGGGTCCAAAAAACATTCAGTACTTC.